This TCR beta chain was sequenced for a study of T cells in localized non-small cell lung cancer. Study-wide findings and caveats: Investigators sequenced only a single tumor region, leaving heterogeneity possible. Across samples, adjacent lung featured a median approximately 60 of the top 100 tumor clones. Longer survival (overall) was linked to higher T cell density in blood. Maximal T cell clonality occurred in uninvolved adjacent lung, with tumor ranking below it.

Note on this clone: Its antigen is as yet unknown.

TCRdb keeps only in-frame clones here, not all; method: immunoSEQ multiplex PCR. Counted here are roughly 48,000 clones, around three quarters occurring once; the ten biggest clones make up approximately 16%. The sequenced sample was peripheral blood, obtained before any cancer treatment. This receptor was identified in a man between 35 and 75 years old with stage I squamous cell lung carcinoma.

The chain's CDR3 is CASSYSKLGYEQYF. The CDR3 nucleotides are TGTGCCAGCAGTTACTCGAAGTTAGGATACGAGCAGTACTTC. The chain recombines TRBV6-5 with TRBJ2-7, with no clear D. V shed 0 bases and J shed 4 bases, with 10 bases lying between them. CDR1 is MNHEY, CDR2 SVGAGI, per germline. This CDR3 has 14 residues.